This T cell receptor (beta chain) was sequenced during a study of blood T cells in healthy people across ages. Healthy Caucasians from Russia aged roughly 6 to 95 served as donors. Researchers report isolating at least 7 million PBMCs per sample. Broader study findings: Per million T cells, TCR beta diversity dropped roughly linearly as age increased.

The second PCR ran about 6 to 11 cycles with a sample-barcoded 5' primer and J-beta primers. Template switching added a 12-random-nucleotide identifier to every cDNA molecule. Each CDR3 protein gets one entry after TCRdb re-called the 5' RACE reads with MiXCR. The table includes fewer than 950,000 distinct CDR3 sequences, about 34% detected once. This clonotype appeared a few times. Its target is not known. The CDR3 consists of 16 residues. Per germline, CDR1 SGDLS and CDR2 YYNGEE. V lost 3 bases, J lost 8 bases, and 23 bases lay in between. Material for sequencing was blood. V usage is TRBV9 and J usage is TRBJ1-2, with D hard to call. The TCR sequence derives from a man between 18 and 35 years old in good health. Here the CDR3 reads CASSAKDWTLDGGYTF. The CDR3 DNA sequence: TGTGCCAGCAGCGCTAAGGACTGGACTCTTGATGGGGGCTACACCTTC.